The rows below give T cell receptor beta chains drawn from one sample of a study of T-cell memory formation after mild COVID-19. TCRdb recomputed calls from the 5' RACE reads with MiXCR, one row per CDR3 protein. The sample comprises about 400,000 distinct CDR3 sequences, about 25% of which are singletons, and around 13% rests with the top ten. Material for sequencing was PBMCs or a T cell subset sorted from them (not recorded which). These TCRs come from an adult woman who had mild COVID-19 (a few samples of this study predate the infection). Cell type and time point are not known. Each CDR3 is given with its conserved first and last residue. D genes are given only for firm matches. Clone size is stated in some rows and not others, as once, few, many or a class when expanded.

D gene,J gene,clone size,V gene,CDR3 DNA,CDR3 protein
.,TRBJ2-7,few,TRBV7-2,TGTGCCAGCAGCTTAGGCTTTGAGGGGACCTACGAGCAGTACTTC,CASSLGFEGTYEQYF
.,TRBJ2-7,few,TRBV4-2,TGTGCCAGCAGCCAAGATCCGAGGTCCTACGAGCAGTACTTC,CASSQDPRSYEQYF
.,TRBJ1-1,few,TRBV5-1,TGCGCCAGCAGCTTGGGGGAGAGATTGAACACTGAAGCTTTCTTT,CASSLGERLNTEAFF
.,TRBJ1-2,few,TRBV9,TGTGCCAGCAGCGTCAATACAGGGAACTATGGCTACACCTTC,CASSVNTGNYGYTF
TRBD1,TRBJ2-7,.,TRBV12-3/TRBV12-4,TGTGCCACTCGACGGACAGGGGGTCCCTACGAGCAGTACTTC,CATRRTGGPYEQYF
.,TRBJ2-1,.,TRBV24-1,TGTGCCACCTCTCTAAGAGCTAGCTCTCGCGATGAGCAGTTCTTC,CATSLRASSRDEQFF
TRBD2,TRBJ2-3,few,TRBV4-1,TGCGCCAGCAGCCAAACCACGATTAGCGGGGGGGCCGGAGATACGCAGTATTTT,CASSQTTISGGAGDTQYF
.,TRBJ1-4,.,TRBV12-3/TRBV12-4,TGTGCCAGCAGTCAAGGCCAGGGCCGCCGTGCCGAAAAACTGTTTTTT,CASSQGQGRRAEKLFF
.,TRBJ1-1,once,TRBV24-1,TGTGCCACCAGTGATTCTTGGAGTCCTGAAGCTTTCTTT,CATSDSWSPEAFF
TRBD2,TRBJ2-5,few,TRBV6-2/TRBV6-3,TGTGCCAGCATCGCTAGCGGCTCGCGGACCCAGTACTTC,CASIASGSRTQYF
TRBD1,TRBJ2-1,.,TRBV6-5,TGTGCCAGCAGTTGGGGGACAGACCAATACAATGAGCAGTTCTTC,CASSWGTDQYNEQFF
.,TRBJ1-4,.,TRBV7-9,TGTGCCAGCAGCTTAGCAGAACTCCGTGAGGAAAAACTGTTTTTT,CASSLAELREEKLFF
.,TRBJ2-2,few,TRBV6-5,TGTGCCAGCAGTTCCGGGGTAGGACAGCGGAGAAACACCGGGGAGCTGTTTTTT,CASSSGVGQRRNTGELFF
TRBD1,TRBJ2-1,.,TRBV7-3,TGTGCCAGCAGCCCAGGGGGCACCCTAGGCAATGAGCAGTTCTTC,CASSPGGTLGNEQFF
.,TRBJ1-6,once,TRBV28,TGTGCCAGCAGTACCCCCGAGGGGTCGAATTCACCCCTCCACTTT,CASSTPEGSNSPLHF
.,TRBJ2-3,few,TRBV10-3,TGTGCCATCAGTGAAGGGCGTAGCACAGATACGCAGTATTTT,CAISEGRSTDTQYF
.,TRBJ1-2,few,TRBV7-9,TGTGCCAGCAGCTTAGCGTCTGCGCTTAACTATGGCTACACCTTC,CASSLASALNYGYTF
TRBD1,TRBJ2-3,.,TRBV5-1,TGCGCCAGCAGCCCGGGACAGGTCATCGGAGATACGCAGTATTTT,CASSPGQVIGDTQYF
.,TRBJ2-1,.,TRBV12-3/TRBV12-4,TGTGCCAGCACCGACCAAGATGAGCAGTTCTTC,CASTDQDEQFF
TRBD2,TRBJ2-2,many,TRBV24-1,TGTGCCACCAGTGATTTAGCGGGAGGGCCAACCGGGGAGCTGTTTTTT,CATSDLAGGPTGELFF
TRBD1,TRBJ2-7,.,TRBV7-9,TGTGCCAGCAGCTTAGGACAGGGGGCGCTGCAAGAGCAGTACTTC,CASSLGQGALQEQYF
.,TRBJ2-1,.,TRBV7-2,TGTGCCAGCAGCCGACCTGGGACGGTCAATGAGCAGTTCTTC,CASSRPGTVNEQFF
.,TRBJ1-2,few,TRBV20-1,TGCAGTGCTCCCCTTCAGACACTCGGGGGCTACACCTTC,CSAPLQTLGGYTF
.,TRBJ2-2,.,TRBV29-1,TGCAGCGTTGAGACGGACGTGACTGGGGAGCTGTTTTTT,CSVETDVTGELFF
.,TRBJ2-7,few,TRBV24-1,TGTGCCACCAGTGACTCGAGACAGAACCCACGCGGCGAGCAGTACTTC,CATSDSRQNPRGEQYF
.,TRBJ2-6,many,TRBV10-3,TGTGCCATCAGCGGGGTCGCTGGGGCCAACGTCCTGACTTTC,CAISGVAGANVLTF
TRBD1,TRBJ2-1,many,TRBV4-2,TGTGCCAGCAGCTCACAAGAGGGGACAGGGGCGAATGAGCAGTTCTTC,CASSSQEGTGANEQFF
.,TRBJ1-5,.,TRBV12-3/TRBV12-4,TGTGCCAGCAGCCCCGAAGTAGGGTCTAGGAAGCAGCCCCAGCATTTT,CASSPEVGSRKQPQHF
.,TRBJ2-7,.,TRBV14,TGTGCCAGCAGACTTCCGGACAGTCCCATTCAGGAGCAGTACTTC,CASRLPDSPIQEQYF
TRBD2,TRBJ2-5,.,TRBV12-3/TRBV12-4,TGTGCCAGCAGACTAAGCGGGAGGGGGGGAGAGACCCAGTACTTC,CASRLSGRGGETQYF
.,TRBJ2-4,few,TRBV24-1,TGTGCCACCAGTGACTTCAGAATCTTC,CATSDFRIF
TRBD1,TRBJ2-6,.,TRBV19,TGTGCCAGTAGTTTCGGGGACAGGGTAGCCGGGGCCAACGTCCTGACTTTC,CASSFGDRVAGANVLTF
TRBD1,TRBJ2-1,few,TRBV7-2,TGTGCCAGCTGTCTCCCGGGACAGGGAAACAATGAGCAGTTCTTC,CASCLPGQGNNEQFF
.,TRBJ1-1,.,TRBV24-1,TGTGCCACCAGTGTGGGGCCAAACACTGAAGCTTTCTTT,CATSVGPNTEAFF
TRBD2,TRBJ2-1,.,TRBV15,TGTGCCACCAGCAGAGGGTGGGAGACTAGCGTTGAGCAGTTCTTC,CATSRGWETSVEQFF
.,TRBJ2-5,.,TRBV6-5,TGTGCCAGCAGCCCCGACAGGAAGGAGACCCAGTACTTC,CASSPDRKETQYF
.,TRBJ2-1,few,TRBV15,TGTGCCACCAGCAGAGTCGCAGGGAATGAGCAGTTCTTC,CATSRVAGNEQFF
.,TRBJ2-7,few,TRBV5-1,TGCGCCAGCAGCTTAGCCAGGGGAGCAGGGGAGCAGTACTTC,CASSLARGAGEQYF
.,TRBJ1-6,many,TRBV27,TGTGCCAGCAGTTTGTTCCAGGGAGGTAGTGCGCCCCTCCACTTT,CASSLFQGGSAPLHF
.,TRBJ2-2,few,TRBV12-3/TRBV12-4,TGTGCCAGCGCACAAATGAACACCGGGGAGCTGTTTTTT,CASAQMNTGELFF
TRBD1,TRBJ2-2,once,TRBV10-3,TGTGCCATCAGTGAGTTGGAAGGGACAGTAACCACCGGGGAGCTGTTTTTT,CAISELEGTVTTGELFF
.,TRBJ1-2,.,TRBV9,TGTGCCAGCAGCGTAGACGGGACTAACTATGGCTACACCTTC,CASSVDGTNYGYTF
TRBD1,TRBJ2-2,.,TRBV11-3,TGTGCCTCAGCCGGACAGGGGATCATCGGGGAGCTGTTTTTT,CASAGQGIIGELFF
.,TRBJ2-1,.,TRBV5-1,TGCGCCAGCAGCTTGGACCGAATCTACAATGAGCAGTTCTTC,CASSLDRIYNEQFF
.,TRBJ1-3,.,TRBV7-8,TGTGCCAGCAGCTCAATCGGCACCGGAAACACCATATATTTT,CASSSIGTGNTIYF
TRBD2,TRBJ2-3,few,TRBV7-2,TGTGCCAGCAGTTACCCTAGCGGGGCCTTCACAGATACGCAGTATTTT,CASSYPSGAFTDTQYF
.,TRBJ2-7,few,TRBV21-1,TGTGCCAGCAGCAAAGCTTCTGGACAGGGGTGGTACGAGCAGTACTTC,CASSKASGQGWYEQYF
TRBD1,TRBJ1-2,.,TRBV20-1,TGCAGTGCTATGACCGGACAGGGCGTAGTTGGCTACACCTTC,CSAMTGQGVVGYTF
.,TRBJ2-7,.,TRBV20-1,TGCAGTGCTAGGAACACCCCCGCCTACGAGCAGTACTTC,CSARNTPAYEQYF
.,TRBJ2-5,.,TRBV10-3,TGTGCCATCAGTGACGGCGGGACTCGGGAGACCCAGTACTTC,CAISDGGTRETQYF
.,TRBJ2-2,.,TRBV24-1,TGTGCCACCAGTGATTGGAGGGGGCGCGGGGAGCTGTTTTTT,CATSDWRGRGELFF
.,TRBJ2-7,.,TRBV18,TGTGCCAGCTCACCCTCGGACGGGGACGAGCAGTACTTC,CASSPSDGDEQYF
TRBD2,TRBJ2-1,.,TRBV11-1,TGTGCCAGCAGCTTAGAAGGACTAGCGGGAGGGCTCAATGAGCAGTTCTTC,CASSLEGLAGGLNEQFF
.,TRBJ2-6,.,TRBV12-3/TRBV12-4,TGTGCCAGCAGTTTAGATCGGGGGCCAGATCCCCGGGCCAACGTCCTGACTTTC,CASSLDRGPDPRANVLTF
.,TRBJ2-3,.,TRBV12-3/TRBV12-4,TGTGCCAGCAGTTGGAGACAGACAGATACGCAGTATTTT,CASSWRQTDTQYF